Shown below are 21 T cell receptor beta chains from a single sample sequenced in a study of blood T cells in healthy people across ages. A J-beta primer mix and a sample-barcoded 5' primer were used in a second PCR of about 7 to 12 cycles. TCRdb reanalysed the 5' RACE reads using MiXCR and keeps one entry per CDR3 protein. This sample has about 1,400,000 distinct CDR3 sequences; around 59% occur once, and the top ten carry over 5%. The specimen sequenced was blood. The receptors here all came from a man aged 18 to 29 in good health.

As concerns this clonotype: The DNA is left out, because the CDR3 cannot be placed on it with certainty; the CDR3 is given as TCRdb lists it. The chain couples TRBV30 to TRBJ1-2; the table names TRBD1, a call not compared with the DNA. With termini counted, the CDR3 has 13 amino acids. The germline V gene encodes CDR1 GTSNPN and CDR2 SVGIG (reference sequence). CDR3 sequence reads: CAWGTGNTYGYAF.

This clonotype has a single count. The chain carries TRBV21-1 and TRBJ2-1; the table's D call of TRBD2 was not tested on the DNA. TRBV21-1 constitutes a pseudogene. This CDR3 is built from 15 residues. CDR3 DNA sequence: TGTGCCAGCAGCAAAGACTCTGGCGGGAGGGCCGATCAGTTCTTC. Protein: CASSKDSGGRADQFF.

The J gene is TRBJ2-7, the V gene TRBV13, with D possibly being TRBD2 (5 bases). V gave up 4 bases and J gave up 2 bases, with 18 bases separating them. The CDR3 contains 16 residues. Germline CDR1 PRHDT, CDR2 FYEKMQ (reference sequence). CDR3 DNA sequence: TGTGCCAGCAGCTCCGCCGTGCCCGGGAACGCCTACGAGCAGTACTTC. Translation: CASSSAVPGNAYEQYF.

This clonotype showed up just a few times. The chain carries TRBV12-3 or TRBV12-4 and TRBJ1-2, with D perhaps matching TRBD1 (5 bases). The CDR3 is 14 residues long. Trimming removed 5 bases from V and 6 bases from J, with 16 bases in between. The DNA of the CDR3 is TGTGCCAGCAGTAGAATGACAGAGCCAGATGGCTACACCTTC. Translated, it gives CASSRMTEPDGYTF.

The V and J genes are TRBV4-1 and TRBJ2-3, with TRBD2 matching over 9 bases. CDR1 and CDR2 from the germline V gene are MGHRA and YSYEKL. The V and J ends lost 6 bases and 3 bases, in that order; junction bases with no gene match: 22. The CDR3 has 20 residues. In DNA form, the CDR3 reads TGCGCCAGCAGTCAACCGTCCCGTGCTAGCGGGGCCCGTAGGACAGATACGCAGTATTTT. Protein sequence: CASSQPSRASGARRTDTQYF.

J is TRBJ1-5 and V is TRBV4-1; D possibly corresponds to TRBD1 (5 bases). V was shortened by 1 base and J by 7 bases, with 14 bases between the two germline ends. The CDR3 runs to 15 residues. Germline CDR1 is MGHRA and CDR2 is YSYEKL. CDR3: CASSQAMGVLQPQHF. The CDR3 bases are TGCGCCAGCAGCCAAGCAATGGGGGTGCTACAGCCCCAGCATTTT.

This clonotype was seen only a few times. V usage is TRBV5-1 and J usage is TRBJ2-7; maybe TRBD1 (6 bases). Trimming stripped 4 bases from V and 6 bases from J, with 26 bases between. Germline V lookup: CDR1 SGHRS, CDR2 YFSETQ. The CDR3 spans 17 residues. CDR3 bases: TGCGCCAGCAGCCCTGGGGTCAGGGACAAACAAACCAGCGAGCAGTACTTC. Its translation is CASSPGVRDKQTSEQYF. Combining the CDR3 with reference TRBV5-1 and TRBJ2-7 gives the whole variable domain KAGVTQTPRYLIKTRGQQVTLSCSPISGHRSVSWYQQTPGQGLQFLFEYFSETQRNKGNFPGRFSGRQFSNSRSEMNVSTLELGDSALYLCASSPGVRDKQTSEQYFGPGTRLTVT.

The J gene is TRBJ1-1, the V gene TRBV28; TRBD1 agrees at 7 bases. The germline V gene encodes CDR1 MDHEN and CDR2 SYDVKM. CDR3 size: 15 residues. Losses at the gene ends were 5 bases for V and 1 base for J; bases not matched to a gene: 7. The DNA of the CDR3 is TGTGCCAGCAGTCCTGGGACAGAACGGAACACTGAAGCTTTCTTT. Its protein is CASSPGTERNTEAFF. The variable domain in full, with the rest retrieved from reference TRBV28 and TRBJ1-1, is DVKVTQSSRYLVKRTGEKVFLECVQDMDHENMFWYRQDPGLGLRLIYFSYDVKMKEKGDIPEGYSVSREKKERFSLILESASTNQTSMYLCASSPGTERNTEAFFGQGTRLTVV.

The CDR3 region has the DNA TGCAGTGCTCCGGGACCCCGTCTAGACGGGGAGCTGTTTTTT. Protein: CSAPGPRLDGELFF. This chain uses TRBV20-1 with TRBJ2-2; possibly TRBD1 or TRBD2 for D (5 bases each). This CDR3 contains 14 residues. V lost 5 bases and J lost 7, with 17 bases in between. Germline V gives CDR1 DFQATT, CDR2 SNEGSKA (reference sequence).

The chain carries TRBV15 and TRBJ2-1, with D uncertain. V lost 8 bases to trimming and J lost 0 bases, with 14 bases between them. CDR3 length: 15 residues. Germline CDR1 reads LNHNV; CDR2 reads YYDKDF (reference sequence). CDR3 in DNA: TGTGCCACCCGGAGAGACCAAAGCTCCTACAATGAGCAGTTCTTC. Residues: CATRRDQSSYNEQFF.

In its sample, this clonotype was seen a few times. For the CDR3, the DNA is TGTGCCACACAGGGGGCTCTTGGCTACACCTTC. Translated, it gives CATQGALGYTF. The rearrangement joins TRBV9 to TRBJ1-2; TRBD1 matches at 9 bases. This CDR3 has 11 residues. J lost 7 bases, V lost 9 bases, and 4 bases had no gene match. Looked up from germline, CDR1 is SGDLS and CDR2 is YYNGEE.

The chain employs TRBV13 and TRBJ2-5; TRBD2 might be the D (6 bases). The CDR3 is 14 amino acids. Trimming removed 5 bases from V and 11 bases from J, with 21 bases in between. Looked up from germline, CDR1 is PRHDT and CDR2 is FYEKMQ (reference sequence). The CDR3 is CASSTLDTTGEQYF. The CDR3 DNA follows: TGTGCCAGCAGCACCCTAGACACGACGGGGGAGCAGTACTTC.

The chain couples TRBV6-2 or TRBV6-3 to TRBJ2-3; D unresolved. From germline, CDR1 is MNHEY and CDR2 SVGEGT. V lost 8 bases and J 2 bases, leaving 11 bases between the germline ends. The CDR3 totals 13 residues. The CDR3 sequence is CASGGTPTDTQYF. The CDR3 region has the DNA TGTGCCAGCGGCGGTACGCCCACAGATACGCAGTATTTT.

The gene calls are TRBV5-1 and TRBJ2-5, with TRBD1 identical over 9 bases. The J call may be faulty, since TRBJ2-7 better matches the DNA end. There are 12 residues in the CDR3. Germline CDR1 SGHRS, CDR2 YFSETQ. CDR3 bases: TGCGCCAGCAGCTGGGACAGGGCCGAGCAGTACTTC. Amino acid sequence: CASSWDRAEQYF.

The V gene is TRBV27, the J gene TRBJ2-1; 11 positions agree with TRBD2. CDR1 and CDR2 from the germline V gene are MNHEY and SMNVEV (reference sequence). V lost 3 bases, J lost 6 bases, and 4 bases stayed unmatched. This CDR3 region has 15 residues. In DNA form, the CDR3 reads TGTGCCAGCAGTTTCGGGACTAGCGGACGCAATGAGCAGTTCTTC. Translation: CASSFGTSGRNEQFF.

This clonotype has more than one count but fewer than ten. The chain uses TRBV27 and TRBJ1-5, with D hard to call. The CDR3 sequence is 14 residues long. Germline V gives CDR1 MNHEY, CDR2 SMNVEV (reference sequence). V lost 5 bases and J 3 bases, leaving 11 bases between the germline ends. The CDR3 sequence: CASSPLDFNQPQHF. CDR3 DNA sequence: TGTGCCAGCAGTCCCCTAGATTTCAATCAGCCCCAGCATTTT.

The chain combines TRBV2 with TRBJ2-1, with 7 bases that match TRBD1. The CDR3 contains 13 residues. Germline assignment: CDR1 SNHLY and CDR2 FYNNEI. V lost 9 bases, J lost 3 bases, and 5 bases stayed unmatched. CDR3 loop: CASHRGHYNEQFF. In DNA form, the CDR3 reads TGTGCCAGTCACAGGGGACACTACAATGAGCAGTTCTTC.

This clonotype turned up a few times. The rearrangement uses TRBV6-2 or TRBV6-3 and TRBJ2-1; 10 nucleotides align to TRBD2. The CDR3 extends over 16 amino acids. Germline V gives CDR1 MNHEY, CDR2 SVGEGT. V shed 5 bases, J shed 7 bases, and the junction held 11 bases outside the gene matches. Here the CDR3 reads CASSPQAGGPRNEQFF. CDR3 nucleotides: TGTGCCAGCAGTCCTCAAGCGGGAGGGCCCAGGAATGAGCAGTTCTTC.

The chain links TRBV27 to TRBJ2-7, with a tentative D call TRBD1 (6 bases). Germline V lookup: CDR1 MNHEY, CDR2 SMNVEV (reference sequence). With 5 bases removed from V and 3 bases from J, the gap between germline ends came to 20 bases. The CDR3 loop spans 16 amino acids. Here the CDR3 DNA reads TGTGCCAGCAGTCCTCAGATGGGACACATCAGCTACGAGCAGTACTTC. This encodes CASSPQMGHISYEQYF.

This chain joins TRBV5-4 and TRBJ2-1; 9 nucleotides agree with TRBD1. CDR3 length: 15 amino acids. Trimming cost V 4 bases and J 5 bases; bases outside gene matches: 7. CDR1 and CDR2 from the germline V gene are SGHNT and YYREEE (reference sequence). Here the CDR3 reads CASSTQGALDNEQFF. The CDR3, as DNA: TGTGCCAGCAGCACACAGGGGGCCTTGGACAATGAGCAGTTCTTC.

The genes are TRBV7-2 and TRBJ2-3; 8 nucleotides line up with TRBD1. Germline V gene sequence: CDR1 SGHTA, CDR2 FQGNSA. This CDR3 is 16 amino acids long. The trim removed 5 bases at V and 3 bases at J, leaving 10 bases unmatched. The DNA for the CDR3 is TGTGCCAGCAGCCGAACCATGGGACAGGTGACAGATACGCAGTATTTT. The encoded protein is CASSRTMGQVTDTQYF.